This paragraph reports one T cell receptor beta chain. Germline V gene lookup returns CDR1 LNHDA and CDR2 SQIVND (reference sequence). This CDR3 comprises 17 residues. The V gene end was trimmed by 7 bases and the J gene end by 4 bases; junction bases not matched to a gene: 11. The data were obtained in a study of T cell responses to AZD1222 COVID-19 vaccine. Profiled with immunoSEQ multiplex PCR; TCRdb holds only in-frame clones, not every one. The sample holds about 150,000 clones, around 86% seen once. This clonotype was obtained from an adult who received the AZD1222 COVID-19 vaccine. The chain combines TRBV19 with TRBJ2-1; 12 bases match TRBD2. Sequences were derived from peripheral blood, sampled 28 days after the second AZD1222 dose. The CDR3 DNA reads TGTGCCAGTACCACTCAGGGGACTAGCGGGCCATACAATGAGCAGTTCTTC. This translates into CASTTQGTSGPYNEQFF.